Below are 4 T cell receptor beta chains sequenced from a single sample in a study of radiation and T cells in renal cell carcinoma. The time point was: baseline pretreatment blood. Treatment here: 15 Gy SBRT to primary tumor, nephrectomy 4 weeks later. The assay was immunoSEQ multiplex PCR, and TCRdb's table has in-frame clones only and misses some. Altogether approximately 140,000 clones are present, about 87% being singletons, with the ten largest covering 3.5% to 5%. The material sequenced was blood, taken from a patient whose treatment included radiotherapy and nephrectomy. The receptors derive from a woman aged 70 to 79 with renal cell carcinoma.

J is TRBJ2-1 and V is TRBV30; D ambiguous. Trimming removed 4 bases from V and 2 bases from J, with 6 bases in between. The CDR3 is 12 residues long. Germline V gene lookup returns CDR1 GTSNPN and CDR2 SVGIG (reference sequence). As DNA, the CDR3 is TGTGCCTGGACCCCAACCTACAATGAGCAGTTCTTC. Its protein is CAWTPTYNEQFF.

The DNA of the CDR3 is TGTGCCACCAGCAGAGATAATCGGGGGGCAAATCAGCCCCAGCATTTT. Its translation is CATSRDNRGANQPQHF. The chain uses TRBV15 and TRBJ1-5, with a possible D match to TRBD1 (6 bases). CDR3 length: 16 amino acids. The germline V gene has CDR1 LNHNV and CDR2 YYDKDF (reference sequence). The V and J ends lost 0 bases and 4 bases respectively, with 13 bases between them.

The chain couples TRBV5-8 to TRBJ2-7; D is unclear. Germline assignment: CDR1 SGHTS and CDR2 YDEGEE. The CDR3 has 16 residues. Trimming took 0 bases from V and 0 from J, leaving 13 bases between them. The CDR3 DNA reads TGTGCCAGCAGCTTGGGAGGCGGCAGACTCTCCTACGAGCAGTACTTC. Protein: CASSLGGGRLSYEQYF.

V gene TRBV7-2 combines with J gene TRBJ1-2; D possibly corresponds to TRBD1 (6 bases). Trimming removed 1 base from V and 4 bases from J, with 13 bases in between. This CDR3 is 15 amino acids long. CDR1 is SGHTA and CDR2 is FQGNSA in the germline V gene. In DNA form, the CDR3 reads TGTGCCAGCAGCTTAGAACCAGGGGTTGGCTATGGCTACACCTTC. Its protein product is CASSLEPGVGYGYTF.